These T cell receptor beta chains were read from a single sample in a study of T cell changes during pregnancy in multiple sclerosis. Sequencing was performed with immunoSEQ multiplex PCR; in TCRdb, only in-frame clones are kept and a portion is missing. The sample consists of fewer than 110,000 clones, more than 90% of them appearing once. Sample: peripheral blood, taken in the second trimester of pregnancy. The receptors shown here come from a female donor with multiple sclerosis, enrolled in a pregnancy study. The CDR3 runs from the conserved cysteine through the conserved F or W.

V gene | CDR3 protein
TRBV2 | CASSVTWLAGSEQYF
TRBV28 | CASSRLQGVRVYEQYF
TRBV2 | CASSIDGAYGYTF
TRBV28 | CASSFRGPTYEQYF
TRBV28 | CASSLRLDSNQPQHF
TRBV2 | CASRLRTYEQYF
TRBV29-1 | CSGAGAQETQYF
TRBV7-3 | CASSRESSYNEQFF
TRBV28 | CASTSSGRFYEQFF
TRBV19 | CASSIQDNQPQHF
TRBV9 | CASSRRGGTEAFF
TRBV10-3 | CAISDSSYEQYF
TRBV11-2 | CASSVLTREGEQYF
TRBV29-1 | CSVASQGAFRVTEAFF
TRBV6-1 | CASSAWDILEAFF
TRBV5-1 | CASSNSLIGYEQYF
TRBV6-6 | CASSRLAGVLEQFF
TRBV7-8 | CASSVYAGQGVGKNIQYF
TRBV9 | CASSMMTGSGYTF
TRBV5-5 | CASSRRTSGRYEQYF
TRBV27 | CASSPQGLAGALEQYF
TRBV28 | CASSPLGTVGGIYEQYF
TRBV5-1 | CASSTRGSETQYF
TRBV2 | CASSVGRLAGNEQFF
TRBV28 | CASSQPGLHTIFTYEQYF
TRBV9 | CASSVGVGRAYNEQFF
TRBV5-6 | CASSFLTGAVYEQYF
TRBV5-1 | CASSLEGVVPDTQYF
TRBV10-3 | CAISEIRPGELFF
TRBV19 | CASSGRARGNEQFF
TRBV30 | CAARDWGGSYEQYF
TRBV11-2 | CASSLDWTGEAFF
TRBV19 | CASSAGQLLYQETQYF
TRBV5-1 | CASSSPTGTSGNTIYF